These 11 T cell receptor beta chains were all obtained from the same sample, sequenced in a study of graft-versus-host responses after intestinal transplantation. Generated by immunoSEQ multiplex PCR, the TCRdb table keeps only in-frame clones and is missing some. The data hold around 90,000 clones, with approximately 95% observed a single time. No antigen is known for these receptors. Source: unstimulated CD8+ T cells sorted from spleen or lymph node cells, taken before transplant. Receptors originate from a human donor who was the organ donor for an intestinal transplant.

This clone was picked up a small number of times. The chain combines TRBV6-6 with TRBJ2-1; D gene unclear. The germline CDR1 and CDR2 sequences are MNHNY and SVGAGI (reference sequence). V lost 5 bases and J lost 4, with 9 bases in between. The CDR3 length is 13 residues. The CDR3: CASSPPGYNEQFF. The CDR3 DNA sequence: TGTGCCAGCAGTCCCCCAGGTTACAATGAGCAGTTCTTC.

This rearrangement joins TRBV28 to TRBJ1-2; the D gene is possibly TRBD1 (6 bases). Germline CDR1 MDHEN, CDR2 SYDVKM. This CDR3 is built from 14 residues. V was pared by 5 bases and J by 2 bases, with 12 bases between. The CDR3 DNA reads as TGTGCCAGCAGTCCGGGACAAGGGAACTATGGCTACACCTTC. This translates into CASSPGQGNYGYTF.

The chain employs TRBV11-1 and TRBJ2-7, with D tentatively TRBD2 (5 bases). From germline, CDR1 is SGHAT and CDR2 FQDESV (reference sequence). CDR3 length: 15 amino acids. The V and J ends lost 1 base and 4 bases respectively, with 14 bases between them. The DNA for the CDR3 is TGTGCCAGCAGCTTAGTAAGCGGTTCCAGGTACGAGCAGTACTTC. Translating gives CASSLVSGSRYEQYF. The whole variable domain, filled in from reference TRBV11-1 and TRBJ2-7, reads EAEVAQSPRYKITEKSQAVAFWCDPISGHATLYWYRQILGQGPELLVQFQDESVVDDSQLPKDRFSAERLKGVDSTLKIQPAELGDSAMYLCASSLVSGSRYEQYFGPGTRLTVT.

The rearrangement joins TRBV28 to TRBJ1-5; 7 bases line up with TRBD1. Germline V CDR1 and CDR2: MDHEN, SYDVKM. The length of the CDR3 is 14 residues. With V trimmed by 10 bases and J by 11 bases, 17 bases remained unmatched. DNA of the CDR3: TGTGCCACCCGACAGGGCCCCCCGATAAGGTCCCAGCATTTT. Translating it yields CATRQGPPIRSQHF.

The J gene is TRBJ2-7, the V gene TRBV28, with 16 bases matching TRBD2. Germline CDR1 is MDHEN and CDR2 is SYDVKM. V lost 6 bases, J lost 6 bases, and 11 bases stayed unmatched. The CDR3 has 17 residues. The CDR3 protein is CASSLLGLAGGLGEQYF. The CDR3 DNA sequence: TGTGCCAGCAGCTTACTGGGACTAGCGGGGGGGCTAGGCGAGCAGTACTTC.

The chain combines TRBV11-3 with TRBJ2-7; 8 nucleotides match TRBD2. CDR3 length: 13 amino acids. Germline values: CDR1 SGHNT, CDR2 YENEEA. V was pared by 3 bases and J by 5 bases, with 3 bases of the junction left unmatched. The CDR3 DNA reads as TGTGCCAGCAGCTTCACGGGAGGGAACGAGCAGTACTTC. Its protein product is CASSFTGGNEQYF.

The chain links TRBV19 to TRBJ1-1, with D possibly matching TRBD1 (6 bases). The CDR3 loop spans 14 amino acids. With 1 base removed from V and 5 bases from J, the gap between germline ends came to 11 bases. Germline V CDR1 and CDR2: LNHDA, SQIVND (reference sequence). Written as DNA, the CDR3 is TGTGCCAGTAGTATAGGGGGGCACGGAACTGAAGCTTTCTTT. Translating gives CASSIGGHGTEAFF.

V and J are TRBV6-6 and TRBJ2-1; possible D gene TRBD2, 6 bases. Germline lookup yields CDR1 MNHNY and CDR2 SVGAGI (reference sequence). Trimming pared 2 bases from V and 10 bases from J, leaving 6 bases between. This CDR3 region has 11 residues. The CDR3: CASSYRGEQFF. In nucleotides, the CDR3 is TGTGCCAGCAGTTACCGGGGGGAGCAGTTCTTC.

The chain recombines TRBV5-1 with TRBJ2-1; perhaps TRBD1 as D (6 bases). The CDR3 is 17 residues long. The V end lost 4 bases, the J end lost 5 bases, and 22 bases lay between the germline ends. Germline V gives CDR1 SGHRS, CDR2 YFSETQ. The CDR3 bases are TGCGCCAGCAGCGCTTACAGGGCGGGTGATTTCAACAATGAGCAGTTCTTC. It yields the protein CASSAYRAGDFNNEQFF.

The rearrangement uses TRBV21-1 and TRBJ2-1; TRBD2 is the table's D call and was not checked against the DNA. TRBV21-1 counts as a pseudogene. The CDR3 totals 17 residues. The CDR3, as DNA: TGTGCCAGCAGCGGTGGGACTAGCGGGAGTTCCTACAATGAGCAGTTCTTC. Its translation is CASSGGTSGSSYNEQFF.

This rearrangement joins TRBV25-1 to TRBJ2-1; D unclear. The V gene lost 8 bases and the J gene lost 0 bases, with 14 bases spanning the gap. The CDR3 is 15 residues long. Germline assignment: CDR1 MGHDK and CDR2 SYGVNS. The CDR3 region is CASGGGYSSYNEQFF. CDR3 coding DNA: TGTGCCAGCGGCGGCGGATATAGCTCCTACAATGAGCAGTTCTTC.